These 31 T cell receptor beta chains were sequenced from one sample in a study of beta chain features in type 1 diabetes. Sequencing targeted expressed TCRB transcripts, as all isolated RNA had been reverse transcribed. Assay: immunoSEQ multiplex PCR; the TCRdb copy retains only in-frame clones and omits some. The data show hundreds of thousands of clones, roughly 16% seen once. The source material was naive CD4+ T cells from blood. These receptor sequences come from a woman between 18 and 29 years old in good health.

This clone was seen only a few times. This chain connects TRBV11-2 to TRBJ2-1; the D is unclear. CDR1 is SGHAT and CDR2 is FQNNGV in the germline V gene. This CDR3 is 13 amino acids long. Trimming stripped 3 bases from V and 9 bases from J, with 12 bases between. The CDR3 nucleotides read TGTGCCAGCAGCTTTAGGAGCTTCGGTGAGCAGTTCTTC. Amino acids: CASSFRSFGEQFF.

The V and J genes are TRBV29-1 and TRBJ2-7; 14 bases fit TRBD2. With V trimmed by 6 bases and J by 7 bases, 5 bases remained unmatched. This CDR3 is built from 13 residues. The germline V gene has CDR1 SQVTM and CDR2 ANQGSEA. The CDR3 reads CSVGGLAGGEQYF. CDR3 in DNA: TGCAGCGTGGGAGGACTAGCGGGAGGAGAGCAGTACTTC.

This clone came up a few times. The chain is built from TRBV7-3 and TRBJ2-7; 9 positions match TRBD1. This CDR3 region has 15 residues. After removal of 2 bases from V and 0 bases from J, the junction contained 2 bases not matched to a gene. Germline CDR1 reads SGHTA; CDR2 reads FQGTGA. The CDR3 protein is CASSLGTGSSYEQYF. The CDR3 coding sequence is TGTGCCAGCAGCTTAGGGACAGGGAGCTCCTACGAGCAGTACTTC.

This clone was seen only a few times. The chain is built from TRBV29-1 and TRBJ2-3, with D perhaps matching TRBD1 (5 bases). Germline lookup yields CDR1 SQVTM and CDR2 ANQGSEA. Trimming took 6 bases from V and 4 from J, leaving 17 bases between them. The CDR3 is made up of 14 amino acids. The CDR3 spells CSVDNPGSADTQYF. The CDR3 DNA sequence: TGCAGCGTCGACAATCCAGGGTCGGCAGATACGCAGTATTTT.

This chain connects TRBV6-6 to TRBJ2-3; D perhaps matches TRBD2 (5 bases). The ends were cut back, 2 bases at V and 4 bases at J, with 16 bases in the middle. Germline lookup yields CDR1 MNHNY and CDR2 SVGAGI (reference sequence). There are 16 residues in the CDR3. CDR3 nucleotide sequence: TGTGCCAGCAGTTACCCGCCCGGGAAATTTGCAGATACGCAGTATTTT. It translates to CASSYPPGKFADTQYF.

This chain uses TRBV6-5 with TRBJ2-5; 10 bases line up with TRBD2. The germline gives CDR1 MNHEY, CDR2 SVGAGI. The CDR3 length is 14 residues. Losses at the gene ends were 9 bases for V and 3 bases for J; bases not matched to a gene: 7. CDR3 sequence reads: CASTSAGGKETQYF. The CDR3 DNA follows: TGTGCCAGTACCTCAGCGGGAGGGAAAGAGACCCAGTACTTC.

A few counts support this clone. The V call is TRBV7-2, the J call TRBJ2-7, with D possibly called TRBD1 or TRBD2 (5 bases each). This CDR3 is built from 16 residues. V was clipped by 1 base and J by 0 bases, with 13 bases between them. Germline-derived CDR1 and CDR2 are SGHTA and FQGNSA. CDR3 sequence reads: CASSLVGVRGSYEQYF. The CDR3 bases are TGTGCCAGCAGCTTAGTTGGGGTGAGGGGCTCCTACGAGCAGTACTTC.

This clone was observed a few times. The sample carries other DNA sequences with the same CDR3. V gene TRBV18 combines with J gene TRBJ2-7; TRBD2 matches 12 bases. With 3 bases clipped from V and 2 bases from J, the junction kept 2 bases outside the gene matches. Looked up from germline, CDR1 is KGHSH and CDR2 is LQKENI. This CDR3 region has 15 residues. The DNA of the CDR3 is TGTGCCAGCTCACCCCCTAGCGGGAGGGCCTACGAGCAGTACTTC. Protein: CASSPPSGRAYEQYF.

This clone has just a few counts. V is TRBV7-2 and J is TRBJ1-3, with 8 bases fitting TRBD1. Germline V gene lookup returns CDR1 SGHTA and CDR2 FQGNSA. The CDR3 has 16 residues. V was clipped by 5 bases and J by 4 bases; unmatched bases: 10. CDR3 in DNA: TGTGCCAGCAGCCCGGGGAGGACAGGGCTAGGAAACACCATATATTTT. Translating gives CASSPGRTGLGNTIYF.

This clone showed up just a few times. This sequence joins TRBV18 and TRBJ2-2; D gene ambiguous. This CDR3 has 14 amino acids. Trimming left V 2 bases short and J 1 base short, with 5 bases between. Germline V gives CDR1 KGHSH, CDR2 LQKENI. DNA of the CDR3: TGTGCCAGCTCACCAAATCAGAACACCGGGGAGCTGTTTTTT. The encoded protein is CASSPNQNTGELFF.

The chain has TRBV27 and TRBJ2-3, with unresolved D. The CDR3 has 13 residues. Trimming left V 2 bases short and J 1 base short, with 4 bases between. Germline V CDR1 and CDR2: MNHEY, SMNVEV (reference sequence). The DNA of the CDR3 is TGTGCCAGCAGTTTAAGAGGCACAGATACGCAGTATTTT. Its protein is CASSLRGTDTQYF.

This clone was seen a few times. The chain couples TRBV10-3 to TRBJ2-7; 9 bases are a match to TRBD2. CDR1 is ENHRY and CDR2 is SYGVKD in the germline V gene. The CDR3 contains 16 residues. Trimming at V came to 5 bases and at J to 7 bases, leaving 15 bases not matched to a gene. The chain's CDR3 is CAISFRRSGSLGEQYF. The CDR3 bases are TGTGCCATCAGTTTCCGGCGTAGCGGGAGTCTGGGGGAGCAGTACTTC.

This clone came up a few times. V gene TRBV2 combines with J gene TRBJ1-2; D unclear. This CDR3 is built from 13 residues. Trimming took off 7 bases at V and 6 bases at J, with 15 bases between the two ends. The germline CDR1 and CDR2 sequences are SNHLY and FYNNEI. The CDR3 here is CASILPGFHGYTF. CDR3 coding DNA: TGTGCCAGCATACTTCCCGGGTTTCATGGCTACACCTTC.

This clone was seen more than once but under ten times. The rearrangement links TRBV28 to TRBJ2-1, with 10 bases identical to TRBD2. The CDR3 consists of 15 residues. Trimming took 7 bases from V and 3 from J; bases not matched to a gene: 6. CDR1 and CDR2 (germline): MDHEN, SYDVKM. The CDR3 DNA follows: TGTGCCAGCACCGGACTAGCGGATTACTACAATGAGCAGTTCTTC. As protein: CASTGLADYYNEQFF.

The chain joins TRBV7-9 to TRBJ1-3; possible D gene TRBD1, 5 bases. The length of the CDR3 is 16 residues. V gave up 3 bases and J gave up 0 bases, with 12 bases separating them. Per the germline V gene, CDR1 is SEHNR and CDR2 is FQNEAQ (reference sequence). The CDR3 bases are TGTGCCAGCAGCTTCTCCGGGGCCTACTCTGGAAACACCATATATTTT. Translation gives CASSFSGAYSGNTIYF. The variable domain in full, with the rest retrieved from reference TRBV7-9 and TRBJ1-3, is DTGVSQNPRHKITKRGQNVTFRCDPISEHNRLYWYRQTLGQGPEFLTYFQNEAQLEKSRLLSDRFSAERPKGSFSTLEIQRTEQGDSAMYLCASSFSGAYSGNTIYFGEGSWLTVV.

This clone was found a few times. DNA of the CDR3: TGTGCCAGCAGCTCCGAGTATGCAACTAATGAAAAACTGTTTTTT. Amino acids: CASSSEYATNEKLFF. V is TRBV28 and J is TRBJ1-4; D gene unclear. The V gene's germline CDR1 is MDHEN and CDR2 SYDVKM. Deletions cut 6 bases from V and 0 bases from J, with 11 bases between. This CDR3 region has 15 residues.

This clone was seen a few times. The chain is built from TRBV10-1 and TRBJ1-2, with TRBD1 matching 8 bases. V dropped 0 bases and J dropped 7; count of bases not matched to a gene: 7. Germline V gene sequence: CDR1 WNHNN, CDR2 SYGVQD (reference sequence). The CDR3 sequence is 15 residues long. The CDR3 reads CASSESLWDRPGYTF. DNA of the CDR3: TGCGCCAGCAGTGAGTCCTTGTGGGACAGGCCTGGCTACACCTTC.

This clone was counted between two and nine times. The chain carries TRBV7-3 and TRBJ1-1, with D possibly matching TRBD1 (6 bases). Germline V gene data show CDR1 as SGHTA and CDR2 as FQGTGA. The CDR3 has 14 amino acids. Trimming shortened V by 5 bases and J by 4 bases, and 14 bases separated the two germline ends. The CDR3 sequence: CASSARGESTEAFF. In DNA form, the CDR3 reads TGTGCCAGCAGCGCGAGGGGGGAATCCACTGAAGCTTTCTTT.

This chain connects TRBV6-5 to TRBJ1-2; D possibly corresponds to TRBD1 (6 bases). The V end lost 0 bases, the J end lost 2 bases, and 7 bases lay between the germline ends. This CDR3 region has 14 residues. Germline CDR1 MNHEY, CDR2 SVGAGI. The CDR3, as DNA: TGTGCCAGCAGTTACTCGACAGGCAACTATGGCTACACCTTC. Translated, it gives CASSYSTGNYGYTF.

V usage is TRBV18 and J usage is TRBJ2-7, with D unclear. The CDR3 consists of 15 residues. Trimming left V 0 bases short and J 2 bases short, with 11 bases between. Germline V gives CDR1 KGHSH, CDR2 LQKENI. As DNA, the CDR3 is TGTGCCAGCTCACCACCTGGTAGGGAACCCTACGAGCAGTACTTC. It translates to CASSPPGREPYEQYF.

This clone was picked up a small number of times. The CDR3: CATSDRVEVGELFF. CDR3 nucleotides: TGTGCCACTTCGGACAGGGTTGAGGTCGGGGAGCTGTTTTTT. The chain joins TRBV10-3 to TRBJ2-2, with 8 bases matching TRBD1. The V and J ends lost 10 bases and 7 bases, in that order; junction bases with no gene match: 11. The CDR3 length is 14 residues. Germline CDR1 reads ENHRY; CDR2 reads SYGVKD.

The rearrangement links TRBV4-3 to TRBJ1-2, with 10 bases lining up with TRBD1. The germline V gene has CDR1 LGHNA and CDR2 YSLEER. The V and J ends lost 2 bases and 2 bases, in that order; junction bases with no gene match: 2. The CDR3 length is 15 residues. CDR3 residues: CASSQTTGGNYGYTF. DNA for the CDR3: TGCGCCAGCAGCCAAACGACAGGGGGCAACTATGGCTACACCTTC.

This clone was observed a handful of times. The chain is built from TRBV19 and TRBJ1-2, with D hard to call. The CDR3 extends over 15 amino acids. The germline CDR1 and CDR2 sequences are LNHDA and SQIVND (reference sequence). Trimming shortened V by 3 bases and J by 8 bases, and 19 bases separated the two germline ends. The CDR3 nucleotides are TGTGCCAGTAGTATTGACGGCAGGTGGACTCGAGGCTACACCTTC. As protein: CASSIDGRWTRGYTF.

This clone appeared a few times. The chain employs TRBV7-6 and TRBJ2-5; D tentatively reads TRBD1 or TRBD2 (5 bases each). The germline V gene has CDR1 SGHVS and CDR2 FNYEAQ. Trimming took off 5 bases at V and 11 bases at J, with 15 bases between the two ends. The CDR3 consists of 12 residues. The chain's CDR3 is CASSPESGLQYF. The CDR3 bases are TGTGCCAGCAGCCCCGAATCGGGGCTACAGTACTTC. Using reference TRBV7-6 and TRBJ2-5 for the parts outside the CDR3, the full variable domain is GAGVSQSPRYKVTKRGQDVALRCDPISGHVSLYWYRQALGQGPEFLTYFNYEAQQDKSGLPNDRFSAERPEGSISTLTIQRTEQRDSAMYRCASSPESGLQYFGPGTRLLVL.

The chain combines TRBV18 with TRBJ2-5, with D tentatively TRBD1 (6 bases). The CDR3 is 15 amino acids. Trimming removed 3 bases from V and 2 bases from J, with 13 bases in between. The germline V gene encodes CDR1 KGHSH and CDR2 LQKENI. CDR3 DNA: TGTGCCAGCTCACCCCAGGGGTCCAGTCAAGAGACCCAGTACTTC. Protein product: CASSPQGSSQETQYF.

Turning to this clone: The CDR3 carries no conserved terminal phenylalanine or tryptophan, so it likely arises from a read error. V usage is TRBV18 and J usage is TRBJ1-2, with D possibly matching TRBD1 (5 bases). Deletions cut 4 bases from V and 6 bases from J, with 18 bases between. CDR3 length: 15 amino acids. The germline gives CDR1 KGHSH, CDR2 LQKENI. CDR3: CASSQSTQGRNGYTS. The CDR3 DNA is TGTGCCAGCTCACAATCAACCCAGGGAAGGAATGGCTACACCTCC.

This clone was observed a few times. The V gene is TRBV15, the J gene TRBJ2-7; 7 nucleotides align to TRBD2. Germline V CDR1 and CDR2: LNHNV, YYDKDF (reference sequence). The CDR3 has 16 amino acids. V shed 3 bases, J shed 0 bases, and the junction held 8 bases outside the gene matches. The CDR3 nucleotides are TGTGCCACCAGCAGCCCCGGGACTATGAACTCCTACGAGCAGTACTTC. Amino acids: CATSSPGTMNSYEQYF.

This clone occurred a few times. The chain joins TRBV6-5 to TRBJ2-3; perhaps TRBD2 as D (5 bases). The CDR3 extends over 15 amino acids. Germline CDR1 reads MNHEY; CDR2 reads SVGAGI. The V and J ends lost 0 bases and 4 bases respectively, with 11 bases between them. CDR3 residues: CASSYSRGSADTQYF. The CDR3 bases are TGTGCCAGCAGTTACTCCCGGGGTAGCGCAGATACGCAGTATTTT.

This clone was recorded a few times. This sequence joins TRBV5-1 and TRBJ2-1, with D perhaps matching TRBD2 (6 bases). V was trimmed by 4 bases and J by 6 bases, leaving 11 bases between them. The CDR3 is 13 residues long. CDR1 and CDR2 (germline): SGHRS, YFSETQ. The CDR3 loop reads CASSPLSGNEQFF. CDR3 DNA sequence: TGCGCCAGCAGCCCCCTTAGCGGCAATGAGCAGTTCTTC.

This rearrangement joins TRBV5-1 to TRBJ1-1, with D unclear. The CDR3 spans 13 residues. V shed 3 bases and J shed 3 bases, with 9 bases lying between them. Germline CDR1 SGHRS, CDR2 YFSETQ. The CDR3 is CASSSRADTEAFF. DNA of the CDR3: TGCGCCAGCAGCTCAAGGGCAGACACTGAAGCTTTCTTT.

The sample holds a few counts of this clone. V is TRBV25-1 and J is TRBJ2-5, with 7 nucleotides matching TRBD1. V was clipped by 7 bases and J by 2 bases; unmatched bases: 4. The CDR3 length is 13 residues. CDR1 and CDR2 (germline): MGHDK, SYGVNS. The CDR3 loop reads CASTGTVQETQYF. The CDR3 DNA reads TGTGCCAGCACAGGGACAGTTCAAGAGACCCAGTACTTC. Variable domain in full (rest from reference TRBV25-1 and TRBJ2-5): EADIYQTPRYLVIGTGKKITLECSQTMGHDKMYWYQQDPGMELHLIHYSYGVNSTEKGDLSSESTVSRIRTEHFPLTLESARPSHTSQYLCASTGTVQETQYFGPGTRLLVL.